This T cell receptor (beta chain) was captured by sequencing in a study of cytomegalovirus exposure and HLA in healthy donors. The germline V and J ends were trimmed by 1 base and 1 base, with 10 bases remaining between them. CDR3 length equals 15 residues. Germline lookup yields CDR1 SGHVS and CDR2 FNYEAQ. Measured with immunoSEQ multiplex PCR; TCRdb has only the in-frame clones, and not every one. The top ten hold 4.5% of the sample, which has around 140,000 clones, around 90% seen once. Sequenced material: PBMCs. This receptor was obtained from a man between 18 and 29 years old in good health and CMV-seropositive. The V gene is TRBV7-6, the J gene TRBJ1-1; TRBD1 is a possible D gene (5 bases). The CDR3 DNA sequence: TGTGCCAGCAGCTTAGAGGCCAGGGAGAACACTGAAGCTTTCTTT. Its protein is CASSLEARENTEAFF.